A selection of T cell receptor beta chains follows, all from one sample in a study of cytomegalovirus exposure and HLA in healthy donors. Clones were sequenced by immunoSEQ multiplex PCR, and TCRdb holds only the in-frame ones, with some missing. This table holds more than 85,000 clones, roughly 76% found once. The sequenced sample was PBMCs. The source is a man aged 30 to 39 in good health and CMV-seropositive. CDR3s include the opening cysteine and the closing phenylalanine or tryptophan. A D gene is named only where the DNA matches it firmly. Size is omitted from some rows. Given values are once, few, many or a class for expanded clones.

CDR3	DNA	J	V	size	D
CASSPENGGYEQYF	TGTGCCAGCTCACCGGAGAATGGAGGCTACGAGCAGTACTTC	TRBJ2-7	TRBV18	NA	NA
CASCTRGPGNTIYF	TGTGCCAGCTGCACCAGGGGGCCTGGAAACACCATATATTTT	TRBJ1-3	TRBV11-2	NA	TRBD1
CASSQDFRGDQPQHF	TGCGCCAGCAGCCAAGATTTTAGGGGCGATCAGCCCCAGCATTTT	TRBJ1-5	TRBV4-1	NA	NA
CASSESRGRTEAFF	TGTGCCAGCAGTGAAAGCAGGGGTAGGACTGAAGCTTTCTTT	TRBJ1-1	TRBV2	few	NA
CASNKGRDEQYF	TGTGCCAGCAACAAGGGGCGGGACGAGCAGTACTTC	TRBJ2-7	TRBV6-1	NA	NA
CAWGGTGGYEQYF	TGTGCCTGGGGGGGGACAGGGGGGTACGAGCAGTACTTC	TRBJ2-7	TRBV7-9	NA	TRBD1
CASSLALMHRSSYNSPLHF	TGCGCCAGCAGCTTGGCCCTAATGCACCGGAGCTCCTATAATTCACCCCTCCACTTT	TRBJ1-6	TRBV5-1	NA	NA
CSVAVGGRGDEQFF	TGCAGCGTTGCAGTGGGGGGTCGAGGGGATGAGCAGTTCTTC	TRBJ2-1	TRBV29-1	NA	NA
CASSSNRAETQYF	TGTGCCAGCAGTTCGAACAGGGCGGAGACCCAGTACTTC	TRBJ2-5	TRBV2	few	NA
CASSPPSGTEAFF	TGTGCCAGCTCACCACCGTCCGGGACTGAAGCTTTCTTT	TRBJ1-1	TRBV18	NA	NA
CASSHTGLTSLDTEAFF	TGTGCCAGCAGCCATACAGGGTTAACTAGTTTGGACACTGAAGCTTTCTTT	TRBJ1-1	TRBV14	few	NA
CASSQDLAGGLETQYF	TGTGCCAGCAGCCAAGATCTTGCGGGGGGGCTGGAGACCCAGTACTTC	TRBJ2-5	TRBV4-2	NA	TRBD2
CASRPITGKVGSGANVLTF	TGTGCCAGCAGACCCATAACAGGGAAGGTCGGCTCTGGGGCCAACGTCCTGACTTTC	TRBJ2-6	TRBV28	NA	NA
CASSQRETIYGYTF	TGTGCCAGCAGCCAAAGGGAGACCATCTATGGCTACACCTTC	TRBJ1-2	TRBV9	NA	NA
CASSHGGARETQYF	TGTGCCAGCAGTCACGGTGGGGCTAGGGAGACCCAGTACTTC	TRBJ2-5	TRBV6-6	NA	NA
CATSPQVDRGDNEQFF	TGTGCCACCAGCCCTCAGGTGGATCGGGGAGACAATGAGCAGTTCTTC	TRBJ2-1	TRBV15	NA	NA
CAWVEGGDTDTQYF	TGTGCCTGGGTTGAGGGGGGGGACACAGATACGCAGTATTTT	TRBJ2-3	TRBV30	NA	NA
CASSRPRQGARTGELFF	TGTGCCAGCAGCCGCCCACGACAGGGGGCACGAACCGGGGAGCTGTTTTTT	TRBJ2-2	TRBV7-6	NA	TRBD1
CASSLQTGLANYGYTF	TGCGCCAGCAGCTTGCAGACAGGCCTAGCTAACTATGGCTACACCTTC	TRBJ1-2	TRBV5-1	NA	NA
CATSRDLPRVDGYTF	TGTGCCACCAGCAGAGATCTGCCCAGGGTAGATGGCTACACCTTC	TRBJ1-2	TRBV15	NA	NA
CASSEGTRQPQHF	TGTGCCAGCAGCGAGGGGACTAGGCAGCCCCAGCATTTT	TRBJ1-5	TRBV7-2	NA	NA
CASSPIGNTGELFF	TGCGCCAGCAGCCCCATCGGGAACACCGGGGAGCTGTTTTTT	TRBJ2-2	TRBV4-3	NA	NA
CASSLIGQNTEAFF	TGTGCCAGCAGCTTAATCGGACAGAACACTGAAGCTTTCTTT	TRBJ1-1	TRBV7-9	NA	NA
CASSLVRTGNGYTF	TGTGCCAGCAGCTTAGTCCGGACAGGAAATGGCTACACCTTC	TRBJ1-2	TRBV7-9	NA	TRBD1
CASSSGQGDYGYTF	TGTGCCAGCAGTTCGGGACAGGGGGACTATGGCTACACCTTC	TRBJ1-2	TRBV28	NA	TRBD1
CASSTPRDRLMNTEAFF	TGTGCCAGTAGTACTCCTCGGGACAGACTAATGAACACTGAAGCTTTCTTT	TRBJ1-1	TRBV19	NA	TRBD1
CASSQDPQGTGEQYF	TGCGCCAGCAGCCAAGATCCCCAGGGGACGGGTGAGCAGTACTTC	TRBJ2-7	TRBV4-1	NA	NA
CASSRGGDGGGGAGTGELFF	TGTGCCAGCAGCCGTGGTGGGGATGGGGGCGGGGGGGCCGGCACCGGGGAGCTGTTTTTT	TRBJ2-2	TRBV5-4	NA	TRBD2
CASSFRHLSNTGELFF	TGTGCCAGCAGCTTCAGGCACCTATCGAACACCGGGGAGCTGTTTTTT	TRBJ2-2	TRBV7-9	NA	NA
CASSLAGGPYEQYF	TGCGCCAGCAGTCTAGCGGGGGGGCCCTACGAGCAGTACTTC	TRBJ2-7	TRBV4-1	NA	TRBD2
CSVMDRADNEQFF	TGCAGCGTAATGGACAGGGCTGACAATGAGCAGTTCTTC	TRBJ2-1	TRBV29-1	NA	TRBD1
CASSPRTRTGELFF	TGTGCCAGCAGCCCCCGGACTAGGACCGGGGAGCTGTTTTTT	TRBJ2-2	TRBV9	NA	TRBD2
CASSQTRQSGELFF	TGCGCCAGCAGCCAAACCCGACAGTCCGGGGAGCTGTTTTTT	TRBJ2-2	TRBV4-1	NA	NA
CASKRAGRNTGELFF	TGTGCCAGCAAAAGGGCGGGGCGCAACACCGGGGAGCTGTTTTTT	TRBJ2-2	TRBV6-1	NA	NA
CASSLAGAGTDTQYF	TGTGCCAGCAGCTTAGCGGGGGCCGGCACAGATACGCAGTATTTT	TRBJ2-3	TRBV5-4	NA	TRBD2
CATSSGGSSYEQYF	TGTGCCACCAGTAGCGGGGGCTCCTCCTACGAGCAGTACTTC	TRBJ2-7	TRBV30	few	TRBD2